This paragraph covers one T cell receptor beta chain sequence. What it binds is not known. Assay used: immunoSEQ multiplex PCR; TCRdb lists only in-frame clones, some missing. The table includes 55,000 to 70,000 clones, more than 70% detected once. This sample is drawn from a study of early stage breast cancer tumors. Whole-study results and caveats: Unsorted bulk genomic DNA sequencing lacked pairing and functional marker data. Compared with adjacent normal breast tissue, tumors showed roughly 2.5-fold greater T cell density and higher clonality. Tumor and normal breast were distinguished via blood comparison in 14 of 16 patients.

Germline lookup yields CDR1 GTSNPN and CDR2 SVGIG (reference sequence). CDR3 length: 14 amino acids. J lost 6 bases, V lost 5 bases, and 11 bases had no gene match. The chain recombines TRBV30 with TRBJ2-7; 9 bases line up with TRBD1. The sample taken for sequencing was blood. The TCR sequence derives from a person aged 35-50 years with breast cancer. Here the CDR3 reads CAWGNRDRVGEQYF. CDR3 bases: TGTGCCTGGGGGAACCGGGACAGGGTGGGCGAGCAGTACTTC.